This TCR beta chain was captured in a study of T-cell memory formation after mild COVID-19 (dated by TCRdb to about 2021). Notes on the research overall: Most TCR sequence clusters were specific to one of the two donors. T-cell clones expanding and contracting after mild COVID-19 in two donors were tracked by longitudinal TCRalpha and TCRbeta repertoire sequencing. Two young, previously healthy adult volunteers, one female and one male, were included in the cohort.

Broad study findings and their caveats: The second-wave clones that peaked on day 37 were not confirmed to be SARS-CoV-2 specific. Clones contracting from day 15 to 85 had balanced CD4/CD8 phenotypes, while a second wave expanding from day 15 to 37 was biased towards CD4+. Contracting CD4+ clones were found mainly in CM and EM memory subsets, while CD8+ clones were enriched in EMRA. Some responding clones were found in pre-infection memory, which suggests that pre-existing cross-reactive memory T cells took part in the SARS-CoV-2 response. The study included only a couple of mild cases, and larger cohorts that include severe cases with pre-infection samples were judged to be necessary.

The germline V gene sets CDR1 to SGHRS and CDR2 to YFSETQ. V loses 5 bases at its end and J loses 5 bases; junction bases beyond the gene matches: 16. CDR3 length: 17 amino acids, cysteine to phenylalanine. CDR3 DNA is the only sequence kept; it has 51 bases, read in frame from the first base. Sequencing used an Illumina NovaSeq 6000. cDNA libraries for TCRalpha and TCRbeta were prepared by 5'RACE using constant-segment primers, with sample barcodes and unique molecular identifiers added. Trizol reagent was used to extract RNA from every sample. Library amplification was performed in two PCR steps, and a second sample barcode and Illumina TruSeq adapters were introduced in the second step. The libraries were sequenced on an Illumina NovaSeq using 2 x 150 bp paired-end reads. The source study handled its data this way. Reads were demultiplexed and collapsed into UMI-guided consensus sequences with migec v1.2.7. Using mixcr v2.1.11, UMI consensuses were aligned to TRA and TRB V and J templates and then assembled into clonotypes. A clonotype was counted as expanded or contracted only when both edgeR and NoisET called the clonotype significant, with the noise models trained on biological replicates. For edgeR calls, the thresholds were a false discovery rate-adjusted p below 0.01 and a log2 fold-change of 1. As an exploratory analysis of dynamics, PCA with hierarchical clustering was applied to max-normalized trajectories of the 1000 most abundant clonotypes. The CD4 or CD8 phenotype of responding clones was assigned using the separately sequenced CD4+ and CD8+ repertoires. Starting from the raw public reads, TCRdb applied fastp trimming at Q25, assembled clones with MiXCR and retained in-frame beta chains. Entries that share a CDR3 protein sequence are merged under the most common genes and DNA. These V and J calls rely on TCRdb rather than the paper's analysis. The sample table records about 250,000 distinct CDR3 sequences; 15% of these occur just once. The biggest ten clones account for approximately 2.1% of the sample.

This clonotype appeared many times. It lacks a known antigen. No clone much larger than this one lies a single base away; base qualities are absent. Ficoll-Paque density gradient centrifugation was the method used to isolate PBMCs. This TCR was recovered from an adult woman who had mild COVID-19 (a few samples of this study predate the infection). The sample titles of this study are shuffled in the database, so cell type and time point are left out; the donor was told from shared clones. Sequences were obtained from PBMCs or a T cell subset sorted from them (not recorded which). The sequence links TRBV5-1 to TRBJ2-5; 9 junctional bases match TRBD2. The encoded CDR3 is CASRDRRGGPSVETQYF. The nucleotide sequence reads TGCGCCAGCAGGGATCGGCGGGGGGGCCCGTCTGTGGAGACCCAGTACTTC.